These 16 T cell receptor beta chains were all obtained from the same sample, sequenced in a study of blood T cell repertoires in COVID-19. Repertoires were generated with immunoSEQ multiplex PCR, while TCRdb's copy carries only in-frame clones and drops some. Here the sample spans some 87,000 clones, around 80% being singletons. Input material: peripheral blood. The receptors were sampled from a human donor in a cohort sampled during active COVID-19.

The chain couples TRBV11-2 to TRBJ2-2; 14 positions match TRBD2. V dropped 5 bases and J dropped 2; count of bases not matched to a gene: 10. Germline CDR1 reads SGHAT; CDR2 reads FQNNGV. CDR3 length: 19 amino acids. CDR3 coding DNA: TGTGCCAGCAGCCCATTTGGGACTAGCGGGGGTCCCAACACCGGGGAGCTGTTTTTT. Translated: CASSPFGTSGGPNTGELFF.

Here the CDR3 reads CASSLVPDRGYEQYF. CDR3 coding DNA: TGTGCCAGCAGCTTAGTTCCGGACAGGGGTTACGAGCAGTACTTC. The rearrangement links TRBV7-8 to TRBJ2-7, with 9 bases lining up with TRBD1. CDR1 and CDR2 (germline): SGHVS, FQNEAQ. The ends lost 1 base at V and 4 bases at J; junction bases unmatched: 5. The CDR3 is made up of 15 amino acids.

The genes are TRBV3-1 (or the pseudogene TRBV3-2) and TRBJ2-7, with a weak D call TRBD1 (6 bases). The CDR3 runs to 13 residues. V was shortened by 2 bases and J by 5 bases, with 10 bases between the two germline ends. The V gene's germline CDR1 is LGHDT and CDR2 YNNKEL (reference sequence). The CDR3 DNA reads as TGTGCCAGCAGCCAAATACAGGGCCACGAGCAGTACTTC. This codes for CASSQIQGHEQYF.

As regards this clone: Its ends do not fully match the called genes, so a read error is possible. The genes are TRBV9 and TRBJ2-1, with 7 bases identical to TRBD2. The CDR3 is 13 residues long. Germline V gene lookup returns CDR1 SGDLS and CDR2 YYNGEE. The DNA of the CDR3 is TGTGCCAGCAGCGTAGCCGGGGGAGGGGCCCATGTCTTC. The encoded protein is CASSVAGGGAHVF.

J is TRBJ1-4 and V is TRBV9; D is unclear. Trimming stripped 4 bases from V and 3 bases from J, with 13 bases between. This CDR3 contains 15 residues. The germline V gene has CDR1 SGDLS and CDR2 YYNGEE. The CDR3 nucleotides are TGTGCCAGCAGCACCACAGAGTCATCTAATGAAAAACTGTTTTTT. The encoded protein is CASSTTESSNEKLFF.

The chain couples TRBV6-2 or TRBV6-3 to TRBJ1-2; TRBD1 matches 8 bases. The germline gives CDR1 MNHEY, CDR2 SVGEGT. The CDR3 spans 16 residues. The ends lost 4 bases at V and 11 bases at J; junction bases unmatched: 18. The CDR3 DNA reads as TGTGCCAGCAGTTCCGGGACAGGATTTCCCACGACGAGTTACACCTTC. This encodes CASSSGTGFPTTSYTF.

This chain uses TRBV4-1 with TRBJ1-6, with TRBD1 as a possible D gene (5 bases). V gave up 1 base and J gave up 8 bases, with 15 bases separating them. Germline CDR1 reads MGHRA; CDR2 reads YSYEKL. CDR3 length equals 16 residues. The CDR3 loop is CASSQVGGGFDSPLHF. For the CDR3, the DNA is TGCGCCAGCAGCCAAGTCGGGGGGGGTTTCGATTCACCCCTCCACTTT.

The CDR3 loop reads CASSYGTSGSTKNIQYF. The CDR3 region has the DNA TGTGCCAGCAGCTACGGGACTAGCGGGAGCACCAAAAACATTCAGTACTTC. This chain links TRBV5-4 with TRBJ2-4; TRBD2 matches at 14 bases. CDR1 is SGHNT, CDR2 YYREEE, per germline (reference sequence). V was pared by 3 bases and J by 2 bases, with 4 bases of the junction left unmatched. This CDR3 has 17 amino acids.

The chain uses TRBV7-8 and TRBJ1-4; no clear D gene. Germline values: CDR1 SGHVS, CDR2 FQNEAQ. The germline V and J ends were trimmed by 1 base and 0 bases, with 6 bases remaining between them. The CDR3 covers 15 residues. The CDR3 sequence: CASSLDSATNEKLFF. The CDR3 DNA is TGTGCCAGCAGCTTAGACAGTGCAACTAATGAAAAACTGTTTTTT.

The gene calls are TRBV27 and TRBJ2-2; TRBD2 aligns across 13 bases. The CDR3 loop spans 13 amino acids. Germline assignment: CDR1 MNHEY and CDR2 SMNVEV (reference sequence). V shed 9 bases, J shed 9 bases, and the junction held 4 bases outside the gene matches. The CDR3 is CASGTSGVRELFF. The CDR3 DNA is TGTGCCAGTGGGACTAGCGGGGTTCGGGAGCTGTTTTTT.

The V and J genes are TRBV29-1 and TRBJ2-2; 12 bases align to TRBD2. Unmatched junction bases numbered 2, after V lost 6 bases and J lost 3 bases. This CDR3 is built from 14 residues. The germline CDR1 and CDR2 sequences are SQVTM and ANQGSEA. CDR3 loop: CSVRLAGDTGELFF. As DNA, the CDR3 is TGCAGCGTCCGACTAGCGGGGGACACCGGGGAGCTGTTTTTT.

V is TRBV6-5 and J is TRBJ2-7; possible D gene TRBD1, 6 bases. V shed 2 bases and J shed 4 bases, with 15 bases lying between them. CDR1 and CDR2 from the germline V gene are MNHEY and SVGAGI. CDR3 length equals 15 residues. CDR3 bases: TGTGCCAGCAGTTACCGGCAGGGGAAATTATACGAGCAGTACTTC. Translating gives CASSYRQGKLYEQYF.

The rearrangement joins TRBV15 to TRBJ1-1; 8 bases are shared with TRBD1. With V trimmed by 4 bases and J by 7 bases, 14 bases remained unmatched. This CDR3 region has 16 residues. Germline V gene lookup returns CDR1 LNHNV and CDR2 YYDKDF (reference sequence). The CDR3 here is CATSKNSGGTLLEAFF. The CDR3 DNA reads TGTGCCACCAGCAAGAACTCAGGGGGCACCCTACTTGAAGCTTTCTTT.

The rearrangement links TRBV7-9 to TRBJ2-5, with D perhaps matching TRBD1 (6 bases). Trimming left V 5 bases short and J 5 bases short, with 12 bases between. The CDR3 sequence is 13 residues long. Per the germline V gene, CDR1 is SEHNR and CDR2 is FQNEAQ (reference sequence). The CDR3 nucleotides read TGTGCCAGCAGCCCGGACAGTTGGGAGACCCAGTACTTC. Translation: CASSPDSWETQYF.

The V call is TRBV11-3, the J call TRBJ2-1; 10 bases align to TRBD2. V gave up 5 bases and J gave up 7 bases; unmatched junction bases: 14. The CDR3 loop spans 17 amino acids. CDR1 is SGHNT, CDR2 YENEEA, per germline. The CDR3 here is CASSRSLTTSGDNEQFF. CDR3 in DNA: TGTGCCAGCAGCCGATCTTTGACCACTAGCGGGGATAATGAGCAGTTCTTC.

This sequence joins TRBV5-6 and TRBJ1-4; 9 nucleotides match TRBD1. CDR1 is SGHDT and CDR2 is YYEEEE in the germline V gene. The V segment lost 5 bases and the J segment 8 bases; nucleotides outside the gene matches: 16. This CDR3 has 17 residues. CDR3 amino acids: CASRQAPEGQGGEKLFF. The CDR3 nucleotides are TGTGCCAGCAGACAAGCCCCCGAGGGACAGGGCGGGGAAAAACTGTTTTTT.